This passage covers 31 T cell receptor beta chains from one sample sequenced in a study of cytomegalovirus exposure and HLA in healthy donors. PCR was performed using 60 Vbeta and 13 Jbeta primers. TCRdb's table, derived via immunoSEQ multiplex PCR, lists solely in-frame clones and lacks some. The data show 150,000 to 200,000 clones, approximately 84% seen once. The sample comprised PBMCs. The source of these receptors is a girl aged 10 to 17 in good health and CMV-seropositive.

The chain carries TRBV6-5 and TRBJ2-5; no firm D call. Germline V gene lookup returns CDR1 MNHEY and CDR2 SVGAGI. The length of the CDR3 is 11 residues. V lost 10 bases to trimming and J lost 5 bases, with 11 bases between them. Here the CDR3 reads CATKTRETQYF. The CDR3 DNA sequence: TGTGCCACCAAGACACGGGAGACCCAGTACTTC.

The chain carries TRBV9 and TRBJ1-2, with TRBD1 as a possible D gene (6 bases). Germline-derived CDR1 and CDR2 are SGDLS and YYNGEE. This CDR3 spans 15 amino acids. V was trimmed by 4 bases and J by 0 bases, leaving 13 bases between them. The CDR3 DNA reads as TGTGCCAGCAGCATAACAGGGCTGCCTAACTATGGCTACACCTTC. Protein product: CASSITGLPNYGYTF.

This sequence joins TRBV9 and TRBJ1-3; possibly TRBD1 for D (6 bases). Trimming cost V 4 bases and J 0 bases, with 11 bases left between them. Germline V gene sequence: CDR1 SGDLS, CDR2 YYNGEE. This CDR3 comprises 15 residues. The CDR3, as DNA: TGTGCCAGCAGCCCTTCAGGGGCCTCTGGAAACACCATATATTTT. Its protein is CASSPSGASGNTIYF.

This rearrangement joins TRBV4-2 to TRBJ1-3; D possibly corresponds to TRBD1 (6 bases). The germline gives CDR1 LGHNA, CDR2 YNFKEQ. V was clipped by 1 base and J by 0 bases, with 10 bases between them. This CDR3 is built from 16 residues. Written as DNA, the CDR3 is TGTGCCAGCAGCCAAGGACAGGTTCTCTCTGGAAACACCATATATTTT. Amino acids: CASSQGQVLSGNTIYF.

The gene calls are TRBV29-1 and TRBJ2-3, with D possibly TRBD1 on 7 matching bases. This CDR3 comprises 15 residues. The germline CDR1 and CDR2 sequences are SQVTM and ANQGSEA. Trimming pared 5 bases from V and 0 bases from J, leaving 15 bases between. In DNA form, the CDR3 reads TGCAGCGTTCCCTGGGCAGGGGGGAGCACAGATACGCAGTATTTT. Translating gives CSVPWAGGSTDTQYF.

The gene calls are TRBV10-1 and TRBJ2-5, with 13 bases that match TRBD2. The J call could be wrong; TRBJ2-7 is a better fit for the DNA end. The CDR3 has 15 residues. In germline, CDR1 is WNHNN, CDR2 SYGVQD (reference sequence). The chain's CDR3 is CASSESTSGGYEQYF. In DNA form, the CDR3 reads TGCGCCAGCAGTGAGTCGACTAGCGGGGGGTACGAGCAGTACTTC.

This clone showed up just once. V and J are TRBV19 and TRBJ1-5, with D perhaps matching TRBD1 (5 bases). The length of the CDR3 is 15 residues. Germline assignment: CDR1 LNHDA and CDR2 SQIVND (reference sequence). V lost 7 bases, J lost 7 bases, and 20 bases lay in between. Here the CDR3 DNA reads TGTGCCAGTACCCCCAGGGCCAGGGTAGGGCAGCCCCAGCATTTT. Encoded protein: CASTPRARVGQPQHF.

This chain links TRBV14 with TRBJ2-1, with TRBD2 matching 8 bases. The V gene end was trimmed by 3 bases and the J gene end by 7 bases; junction bases not matched to a gene: 14. The CDR3 length is 17 residues. Germline V lookup: CDR1 SGHDN, CDR2 FVKESK. The CDR3 sequence is CASSQMVFSGGRNEQFF. The CDR3 coding sequence is TGTGCCAGCAGCCAGATGGTTTTTTCGGGGGGGCGAAATGAGCAGTTCTTC.

The chain employs TRBV7-9 and TRBJ2-1, with TRBD1 as a possible D gene (6 bases). Trimming took 1 base from V and 1 from J, leaving 8 bases between them. CDR3 length: 15 residues. Germline loops: CDR1 SEHNR, CDR2 FQNEAQ (reference sequence). The CDR3 DNA reads as TGTGCCAGCAGCTTAGGGACAGTGTCCTACAATGAGCAGTTCTTC. This translates into CASSLGTVSYNEQFF.

This clone was seen only a few times. The rearrangement joins TRBV18 to TRBJ2-5, with D maybe TRBD2 (5 bases). CDR1 KGHSH and CDR2 LQKENI come from the germline V gene. The CDR3 runs 13 residues. V lost 6 bases, J lost 4 bases, and 12 bases lay in between. CDR3 DNA: TGTGCCAGCTCGGAGGTACACGGAGAGACCCAGTACTTC. This translates into CASSEVHGETQYF.

The chain has TRBV18 and TRBJ1-5, with D hard to call. CDR1 and CDR2 from the germline V gene are KGHSH and LQKENI. This CDR3 has 13 residues. V was clipped by 1 base and J by 6 bases, with 7 bases between them. This chain's CDR3 is CASSPQESQPQHF. CDR3 DNA sequence: TGTGCCAGCTCACCACAGGAGTCTCAGCCCCAGCATTTT.

Details on this clone: An end of the junction differs from the germline gene, which may be a read error. CDR3 DNA sequence: TGTGCCAGCAGTGAAGAACAGCTCAACTCTGGCTACACCTTC. It encodes CASSEEQLNSGYTF. This chain links TRBV2 with TRBJ1-2, with no clear D. Germline CDR1 and CDR2: SNHLY and FYNNEI. The CDR3 loop spans 14 amino acids.

V and J are TRBV6-5 and TRBJ2-3; TRBD2 aligns across 13 bases. V lost 4 bases to trimming and J lost 5 bases; unmatched junction nucleotides: 6. The CDR3 has 16 amino acids. Germline V gene data show CDR1 as MNHEY and CDR2 as SVGAGI. CDR3 loop: CASSSTSGGARDTQYF. Written as DNA, the CDR3 is TGTGCCAGCAGTTCTACTAGCGGGGGGGCTAGAGATACGCAGTATTTT.

This clone has just a few counts. The gene calls are TRBV6-5 and TRBJ1-2; possible D gene TRBD1, 5 bases. The CDR3 contains 13 residues. Trimming removed 7 bases from V and 8 bases from J, with 17 bases in between. CDR1 and CDR2 (germline): MNHEY, SVGAGI. The CDR3 DNA is TGTGCCAGCAACAAGTTGCAGGGTGGCGGCTACACCTTC. Amino acids: CASNKLQGGGYTF.

This chain connects TRBV5-1 to TRBJ2-5, with TRBD2 matching 10 bases. This CDR3 has 15 residues. Germline CDR1 SGHRS, CDR2 YFSETQ. V shed 2 bases and J 2 bases; nucleotides not matched to a gene: 3. This CDR3 reads CASSLLAGRQETQYF. The CDR3, as DNA: TGCGCCAGCAGCTTACTAGCGGGGAGGCAAGAGACCCAGTACTTC.

The chain links TRBV7-9 to TRBJ2-7; 8 positions match TRBD1. CDR1 SEHNR and CDR2 FQNEAQ come from the germline V gene (reference sequence). CDR3 length: 16 residues. J was trimmed by 6 bases and V by 2 bases; bases with no gene match: 12. The CDR3 DNA follows: TGTGCCAGCAGCTTACACCGGGACAGGAATTCGGGCGAGCAGTACTTC. This sequence encodes CASSLHRDRNSGEQYF. The full variable domain, rest sourced from reference TRBV7-9 and TRBJ2-7, is DTGVSQNPRHKITKRGQNVTFRCDPISEHNRLYWYRQTLGQGPEFLTYFQNEAQLEKSRLLSDRFSAERPKGSFSTLEIQRTEQGDSAMYLCASSLHRDRNSGEQYFGPGTRLTVT.

The gene calls are TRBV5-1 and TRBJ1-1; TRBD1 is a possible D gene (6 bases). V was clipped by 4 bases and J by 2 bases, with 15 bases between them. This CDR3 has 15 amino acids. Germline loops: CDR1 SGHRS, CDR2 YFSETQ. The CDR3 sequence is CASSLRTALNTEAFF. The CDR3 DNA sequence: TGCGCCAGCAGCCTAAGGACAGCCTTAAACACTGAAGCTTTCTTT.

The rearrangement uses TRBV27 and TRBJ2-7; D is perhaps TRBD2 (5 bases). The V end was cut by 7 bases, the J end by 3 bases, with 13 bases between. CDR3 length equals 13 residues. CDR1 MNHEY and CDR2 SMNVEV come from the germline V gene (reference sequence). The CDR3 region is CASKLGANYEQYF. The CDR3 coding sequence is TGTGCCAGCAAGTTGGGAGCCAACTACGAGCAGTACTTC.

The V gene is TRBV6-5, the J gene TRBJ1-6; 11 bases fit TRBD1. The CDR3 totals 14 residues. V shed 8 bases and J 6 bases; nucleotides not matched to a gene: 3. Germline V CDR1 and CDR2: MNHEY, SVGAGI. Here the CDR3 DNA reads TGTGCCAGCGCTGGGACAGGGGGTAATTCACCCCTCCACTTT. Its translation is CASAGTGGNSPLHF.

The chain has TRBV7-6 and TRBJ1-2; D is possibly TRBD1 (5 bases). Trimming left V 5 bases short and J 8 bases short, with 15 bases between. Germline assignment: CDR1 SGHVS and CDR2 FNYEAQ. This CDR3 is built from 13 residues. CDR3 amino acids: CASSRIQGAGYTF. CDR3 nucleotides: TGTGCCAGCAGCCGTATTCAGGGTGCGGGCTACACCTTC.

The genes are TRBV28 and TRBJ1-2; D may be TRBD1 (5 bases). This CDR3 comprises 15 residues. CDR1 is MDHEN and CDR2 is SYDVKM in the germline V gene. V was pared by 2 bases and J by 6 bases, with 16 bases between. The CDR3, as DNA: TGTGCCAGCAGTTTAGGGGTCAGGGTGAGAAATGGCTACACCTTC. Amino acid sequence: CASSLGVRVRNGYTF.

The chain uses TRBV19 and TRBJ1-1, with D unclear. Trimming removed 9 bases from V and 4 bases from J, with 9 bases in between. The CDR3 is 11 amino acids. Germline assignment: CDR1 LNHDA and CDR2 SQIVND (reference sequence). As DNA, the CDR3 is TGTGCCAGCGCCACGGGCACTGAAGCTTTCTTT. This sequence encodes CASATGTEAFF.

This clone appeared a few times. The V call is TRBV6-1, the J call TRBJ1-1, with 9 nucleotides matching TRBD1. The CDR3 covers 15 residues. The V segment lost 0 bases and the J segment 4 bases; nucleotides outside the gene matches: 3. Per germline, CDR1 MNHNS and CDR2 SASEGT. CDR3 coding DNA: TGTGCCAGCAGTGAAGCGGGACAGGGTGGCACTGAAGCTTTCTTT. As protein: CASSEAGQGGTEAFF.

This clone was seen more than once but under ten times. This chain joins TRBV9 and TRBJ1-5, with no clear D. This CDR3 has 14 residues. Trimming removed 2 bases at V and 3 bases at J, with 9 bases between. Germline loops: CDR1 SGDLS, CDR2 YYNGEE. CDR3 region: CASSVGRDNQPQHF. CDR3 in DNA: TGTGCCAGCAGCGTTGGCCGGGACAATCAGCCCCAGCATTTT.

The rearrangement joins TRBV6-5 to TRBJ1-1; weak D call: TRBD1 (5 bases). Trimming removed 9 bases from V and 4 bases from J, with 15 bases in between. The CDR3 is 13 residues long. From germline, CDR1 is MNHEY and CDR2 SVGAGI. Written as DNA, the CDR3 is TGTGCCAGTAGACAGAGTTTGATCACTGAAGCTTTCTTT. Translating gives CASRQSLITEAFF.

As regards this clone: The junction differs from germline at one of its ends, possibly a read error. The sample holds other DNA sequences that translate to the same CDR3. The rearrangement joins TRBV6-1 to TRBJ2-1; D perhaps matches TRBD1 (7 bases). The CDR3 runs to 14 residues. Germline V gene data show CDR1 as MNHNS and CDR2 as SASEGT. CDR3 sequence: CASSEGAGGNEQFF. The CDR3 nucleotides read TGTGCTAGCAGTGAGGGGGCAGGGGGGAATGAGCAGTTCTTC.

This rearrangement joins TRBV5-6 to TRBJ2-3, with a tentative D call TRBD1 (5 bases). This CDR3 is built from 16 residues. V gave up 3 bases and J gave up 1 base, with 15 bases separating them. The germline V gene has CDR1 SGHDT and CDR2 YYEEEE. The CDR3 protein is CASSSLRAGRTDTQYF. The DNA for the CDR3 is TGTGCCAGCAGCTCCCTTCGGGCAGGGCGCACAGATACGCAGTATTTT. The entire variable domain, with the rest obtained from reference TRBV5-6 and TRBJ2-3, is as follows: DAGVTQSPTHLIKTRGQQVTLRCSPKSGHDTVSWYQQALGQGPQFIFQYYEEEERQRGNFPDRFSGHQFPNYSSELNVNALLLGDSALYLCASSSLRAGRTDTQYFGPGTRLTVL.

The chain couples TRBV4-1 to TRBJ2-1; 10 bases align to TRBD1. Germline loops: CDR1 MGHRA, CDR2 YSYEKL. Trimming cost V 2 bases and J 4 bases; bases outside gene matches: 17. The CDR3 is 20 amino acids. CDR3 protein: CASSQRGTGVLQRTYNEQFF. The CDR3 nucleotides are TGCGCCAGCAGCCAAAGGGGGACAGGGGTCCTTCAAAGAACTTACAATGAGCAGTTCTTC.

The chain uses TRBV28 and TRBJ2-5; D not certain. The CDR3 is 15 residues long. V lost 2 bases to trimming and J lost 0 bases, with 10 bases between them. Looked up from germline, CDR1 is MDHEN and CDR2 is SYDVKM. The CDR3 reads CASSLVSPYQETQYF. In DNA form, the CDR3 reads TGTGCCAGCAGTTTAGTCTCCCCGTACCAAGAGACCCAGTACTTC.

This chain connects TRBV19 to TRBJ1-5; 8 positions agree with TRBD1. This CDR3 has 16 residues. CDR1 and CDR2 (germline): LNHDA, SQIVND (reference sequence). V lost 2 bases, J lost 6 bases, and 9 bases stayed unmatched. The CDR3 sequence is CASSISSDRAVQPQHF. Written as DNA, the CDR3 is TGTGCCAGTAGTATATCCTCGGACAGGGCAGTTCAGCCCCAGCATTTT.

This clone showed up just once. The CDR3: CASRQANQPQHF. The DNA of the CDR3 is TGTGCCAGCAGACAGGCGAATCAGCCCCAGCATTTT. This chain uses TRBV6-1 with TRBJ1-5; perhaps TRBD1 as D (5 bases). This CDR3 has 12 residues. V was pared by 6 bases and J by 4 bases, with 7 bases between. Germline CDR1 reads MNHNS; CDR2 reads SASEGT.